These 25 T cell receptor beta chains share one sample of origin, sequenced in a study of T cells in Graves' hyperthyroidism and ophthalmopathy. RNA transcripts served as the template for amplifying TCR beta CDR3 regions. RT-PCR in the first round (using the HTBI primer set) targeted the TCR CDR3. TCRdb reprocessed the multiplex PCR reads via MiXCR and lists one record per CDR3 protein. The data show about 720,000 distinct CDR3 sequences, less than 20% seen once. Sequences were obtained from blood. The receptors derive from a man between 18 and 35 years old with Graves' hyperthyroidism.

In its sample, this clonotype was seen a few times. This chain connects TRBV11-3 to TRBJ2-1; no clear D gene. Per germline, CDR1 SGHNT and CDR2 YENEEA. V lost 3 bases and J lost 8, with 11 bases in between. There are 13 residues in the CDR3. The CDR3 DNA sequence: TGTGCCAGCAGCTTGGAGAGTGAGGATGAGCAGTTCTTC. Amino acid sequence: CASSLESEDEQFF.

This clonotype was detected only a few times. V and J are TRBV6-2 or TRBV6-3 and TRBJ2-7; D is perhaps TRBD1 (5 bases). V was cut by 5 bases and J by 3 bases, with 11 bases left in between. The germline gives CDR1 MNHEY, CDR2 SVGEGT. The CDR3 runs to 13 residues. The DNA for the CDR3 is TGTGCCAGCAGTCCGACAGACGACTACGAGCAGTACTTC. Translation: CASSPTDDYEQYF.

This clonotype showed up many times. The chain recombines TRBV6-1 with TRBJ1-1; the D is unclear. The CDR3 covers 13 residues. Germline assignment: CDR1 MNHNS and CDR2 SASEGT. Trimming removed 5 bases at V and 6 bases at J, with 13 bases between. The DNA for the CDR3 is TGTGCCAGCAGTTTTCGGCCGGACTCTGAAGCTTTCTTT. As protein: CASSFRPDSEAFF.

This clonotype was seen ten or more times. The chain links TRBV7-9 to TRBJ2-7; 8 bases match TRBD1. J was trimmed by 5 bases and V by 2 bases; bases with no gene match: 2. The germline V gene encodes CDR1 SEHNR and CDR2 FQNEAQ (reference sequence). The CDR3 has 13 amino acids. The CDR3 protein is CASSLLTGDEQYF. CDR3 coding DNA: TGTGCCAGCAGCTTATTGACAGGGGACGAGCAGTACTTC.

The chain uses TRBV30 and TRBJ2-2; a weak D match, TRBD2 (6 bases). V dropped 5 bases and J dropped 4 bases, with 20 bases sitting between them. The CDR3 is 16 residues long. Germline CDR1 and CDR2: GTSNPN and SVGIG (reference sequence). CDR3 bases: TGTGCCTGGGGGCCCATAGCGGAAAAAATCACCGGGGAGCTGTTTTTT. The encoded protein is CAWGPIAEKITGELFF. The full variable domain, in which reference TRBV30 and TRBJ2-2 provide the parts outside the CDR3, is SQTIHQWPATLVQPVGSPLSLECTVEGTSNPNLYWYRQAAGRGLQLLFYSVGIGQISSEVPQNLSASRPQDRQFILSSKKLLLSDSGFYLCAWGPIAEKITGELFFGEGSRLTVL.

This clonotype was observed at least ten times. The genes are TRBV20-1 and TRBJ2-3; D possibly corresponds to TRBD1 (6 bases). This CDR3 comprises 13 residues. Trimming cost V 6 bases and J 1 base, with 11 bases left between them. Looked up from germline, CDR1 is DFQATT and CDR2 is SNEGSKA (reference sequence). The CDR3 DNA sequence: TGCAGTGCGCAGGACAGACGCACAGATACGCAGTATTTT. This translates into CSAQDRRTDTQYF.

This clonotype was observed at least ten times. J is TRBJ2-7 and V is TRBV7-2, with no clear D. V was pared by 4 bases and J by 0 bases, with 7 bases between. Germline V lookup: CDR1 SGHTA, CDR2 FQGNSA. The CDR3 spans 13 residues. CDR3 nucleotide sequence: TGTGCCAGCAGCTCGTTTAGCTCCTACGAGCAGTACTTC. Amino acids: CASSSFSSYEQYF.

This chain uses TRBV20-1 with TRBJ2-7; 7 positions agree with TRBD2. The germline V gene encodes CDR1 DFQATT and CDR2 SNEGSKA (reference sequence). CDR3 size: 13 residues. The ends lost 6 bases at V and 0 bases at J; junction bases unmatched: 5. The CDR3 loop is CSAERGDSYEQYF. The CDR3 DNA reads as TGCAGTGCGGAGCGGGGTGACTCCTACGAGCAGTACTTC.

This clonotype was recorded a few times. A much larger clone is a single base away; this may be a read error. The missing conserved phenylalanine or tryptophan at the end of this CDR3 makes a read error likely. CDR3 residues: CASSFPDLASGRQQETQYC. The CDR3 coding sequence is TGTGCCAGCAGTTTCCCCGACCTGGCTAGCGGGAGGCAACAAGAGACCCAGTACTGC. V and J are TRBV28 and TRBJ2-5; 11 bases line up with TRBD2. Unmatched junction bases numbered 14, after V lost 3 bases and J lost 2 bases. Germline V gene lookup returns CDR1 MDHEN and CDR2 SYDVKM. This CDR3 contains 19 residues.

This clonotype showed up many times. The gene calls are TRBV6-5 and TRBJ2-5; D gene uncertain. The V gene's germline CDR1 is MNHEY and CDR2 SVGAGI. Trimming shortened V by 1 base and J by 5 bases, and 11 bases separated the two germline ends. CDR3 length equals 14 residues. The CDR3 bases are TGTGCCAGCAGTTACTTCGGAGTACGGGAGACCCAGTACTTC. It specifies CASSYFGVRETQYF.

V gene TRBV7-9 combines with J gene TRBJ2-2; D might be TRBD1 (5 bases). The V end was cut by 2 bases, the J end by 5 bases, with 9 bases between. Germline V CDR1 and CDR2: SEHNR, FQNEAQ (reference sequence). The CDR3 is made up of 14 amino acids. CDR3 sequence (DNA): TGTGCCAGCAGCTTACTGGGGCCGACCGGGGAGCTGTTTTTT. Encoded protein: CASSLLGPTGELFF.

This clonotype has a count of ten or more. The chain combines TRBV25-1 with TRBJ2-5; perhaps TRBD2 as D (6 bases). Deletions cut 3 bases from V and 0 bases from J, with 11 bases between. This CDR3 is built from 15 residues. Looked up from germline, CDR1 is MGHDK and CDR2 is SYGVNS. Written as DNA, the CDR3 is TGTGCCAGCAGTGATAGCGGCCCTTACCAAGAGACCCAGTACTTC. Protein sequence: CASSDSGPYQETQYF. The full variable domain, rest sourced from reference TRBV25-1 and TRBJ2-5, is EADIYQTPRYLVIGTGKKITLECSQTMGHDKMYWYQQDPGMELHLIHYSYGVNSTEKGDLSSESTVSRIRTEHFPLTLESARPSHTSQYLCASSDSGPYQETQYFGPGTRLLVL.

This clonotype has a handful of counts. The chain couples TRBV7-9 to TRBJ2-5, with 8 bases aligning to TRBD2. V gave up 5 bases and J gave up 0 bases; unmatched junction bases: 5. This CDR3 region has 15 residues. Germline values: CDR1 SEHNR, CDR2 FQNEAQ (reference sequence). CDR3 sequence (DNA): TGTGCCAGCAGCCTCGGGAGGGTGTACCAAGAGACCCAGTACTTC. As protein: CASSLGRVYQETQYF.

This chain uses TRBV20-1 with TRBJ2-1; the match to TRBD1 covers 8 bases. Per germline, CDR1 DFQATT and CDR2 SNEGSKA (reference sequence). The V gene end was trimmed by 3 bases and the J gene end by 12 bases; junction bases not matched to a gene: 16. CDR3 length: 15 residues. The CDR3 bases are TGCAGTGCTAGGTTCCCGGGACAGGTTCCCCAGGGGCAGTTCTTC. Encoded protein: CSARFPGQVPQGQFF.

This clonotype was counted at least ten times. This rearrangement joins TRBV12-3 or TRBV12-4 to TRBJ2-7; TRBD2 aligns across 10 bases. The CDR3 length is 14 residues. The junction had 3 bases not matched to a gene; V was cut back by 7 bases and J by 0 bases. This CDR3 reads CASTTSGNSYEQYF. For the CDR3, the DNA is TGTGCCAGCACCACTAGCGGGAACTCCTACGAGCAGTACTTC.

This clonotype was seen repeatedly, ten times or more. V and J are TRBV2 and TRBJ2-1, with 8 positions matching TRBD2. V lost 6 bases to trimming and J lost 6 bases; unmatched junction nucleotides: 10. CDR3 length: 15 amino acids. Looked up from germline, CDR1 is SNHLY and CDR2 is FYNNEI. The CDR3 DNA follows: TGTGCCAGCAGGGAGTCGGGGGGGAAAATCAATGAGCAGTTCTTC. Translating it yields CASRESGGKINEQFF.

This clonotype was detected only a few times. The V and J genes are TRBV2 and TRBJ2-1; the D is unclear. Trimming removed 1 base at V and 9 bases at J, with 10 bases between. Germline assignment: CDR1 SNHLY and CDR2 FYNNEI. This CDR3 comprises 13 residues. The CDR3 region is CASSEDHGLEQFF. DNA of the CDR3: TGTGCCAGCAGTGAAGACCACGGGCTTGAGCAGTTCTTC.

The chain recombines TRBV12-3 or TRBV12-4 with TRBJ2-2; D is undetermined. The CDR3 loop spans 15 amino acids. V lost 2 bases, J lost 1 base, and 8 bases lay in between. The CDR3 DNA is TGTGCCAGCAGTTTACGGCACGGGAACACCGGGGAGCTGTTTTTT. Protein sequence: CASSLRHGNTGELFF.

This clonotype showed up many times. The CDR3 DNA sequence: TGTGCCACCAGTGATTTGGGGGACAGACGCGTGAGTGAGCAGTTCTTC. This encodes CATSDLGDRRVSEQFF. This chain uses TRBV24-1 with TRBJ2-1; the match to TRBD1 covers 7 bases. The V and J ends lost 0 bases and 9 bases, in that order; junction bases with no gene match: 10. The CDR3 consists of 16 residues. Germline lookup yields CDR1 KGHDR and CDR2 SFDVKD.

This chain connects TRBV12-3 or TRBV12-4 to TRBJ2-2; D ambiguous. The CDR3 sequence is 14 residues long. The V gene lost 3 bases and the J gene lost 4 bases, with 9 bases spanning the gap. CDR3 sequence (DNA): TGTGCCAGCAGTTTGAGGCGCAGCACCGGGGAGCTGTTTTTT. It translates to CASSLRRSTGELFF.

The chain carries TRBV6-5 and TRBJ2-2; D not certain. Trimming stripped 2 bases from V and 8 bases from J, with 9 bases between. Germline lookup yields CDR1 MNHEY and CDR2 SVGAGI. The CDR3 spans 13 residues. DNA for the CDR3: TGTGCCAGCAGTTACACCCGGAAGGGGGAGCTGTTTTTT. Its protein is CASSYTRKGELFF.

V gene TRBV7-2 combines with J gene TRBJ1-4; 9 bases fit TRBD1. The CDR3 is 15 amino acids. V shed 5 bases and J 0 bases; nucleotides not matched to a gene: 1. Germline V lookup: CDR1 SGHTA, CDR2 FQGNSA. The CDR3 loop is CASSRTGATNEKLFF. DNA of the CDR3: TGTGCCAGCAGCCGGACAGGGGCAACTAATGAAAAACTGTTTTTT.

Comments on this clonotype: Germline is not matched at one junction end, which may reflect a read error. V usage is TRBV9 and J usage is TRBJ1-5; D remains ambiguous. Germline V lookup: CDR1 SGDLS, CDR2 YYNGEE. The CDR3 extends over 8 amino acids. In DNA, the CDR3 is TGTGCCAGCAGCCCCCGGCATTTT. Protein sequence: CASSPRHF.

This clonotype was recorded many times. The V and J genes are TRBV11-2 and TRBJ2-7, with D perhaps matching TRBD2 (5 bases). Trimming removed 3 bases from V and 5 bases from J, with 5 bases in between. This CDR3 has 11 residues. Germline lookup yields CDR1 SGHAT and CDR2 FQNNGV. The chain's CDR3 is CASSFGDEQYF. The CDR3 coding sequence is TGTGCCAGCAGCTTCGGGGACGAGCAGTACTTC. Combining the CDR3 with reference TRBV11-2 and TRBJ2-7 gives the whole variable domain EAGVAQSPRYKIIEKRQSVAFWCNPISGHATLYWYQQILGQGPKLLIQFQNNGVVDDSQLPKDRFSAERLKGVDSTLKIQPAKLEDSAVYLCASSFGDEQYFGPGTRLTVT.

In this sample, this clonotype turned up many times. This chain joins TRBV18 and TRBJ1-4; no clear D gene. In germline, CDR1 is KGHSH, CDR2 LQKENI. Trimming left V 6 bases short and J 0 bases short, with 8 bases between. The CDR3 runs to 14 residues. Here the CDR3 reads CASSGRATNEKLFF. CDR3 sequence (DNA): TGTGCCAGCTCCGGGCGCGCAACTAATGAAAAACTGTTTTTT.